Each of the 30 T cell receptor beta chains below was sequenced from the same sample in a study of siplizumab effects on memory and regulatory T cells. This table comes from immunoSEQ multiplex PCR, and its TCRdb copy is limited to in-frame clones, with some not included. The table has 75,000 to 100,000 clones, about 95% seen once; the top ten hold approximately 1.4%. Sequences were obtained from non-Treg CD4+ T cells sorted from blood. The source is a human donor in good health.

This chain uses TRBV6-1 with TRBJ1-1; 8 bases map to TRBD1. This CDR3 has 15 amino acids. Per germline, CDR1 MNHNS and CDR2 SASEGT. J was trimmed by 5 bases and V by 10 bases; bases with no gene match: 15. The CDR3 protein is CATRLVQGAGTEAFF. The CDR3 region has the DNA TGTGCCACCAGATTGGTTCAGGGGGCTGGTACTGAAGCTTTCTTT.

The genes are TRBV28 and TRBJ1-6; D might be TRBD1 (5 bases). The germline gives CDR1 MDHEN, CDR2 SYDVKM. V lost 6 bases, J lost 0 bases, and 9 bases lay in between. The CDR3 sequence is 15 residues long. The CDR3 here is CASRGRSSYNSPLHF. The CDR3 nucleotides are TGTGCCAGCAGGGGACGGAGCTCCTATAATTCACCCCTCCACTTT.

The chain links TRBV5-1 to TRBJ2-5, with D maybe TRBD1 (6 bases). Germline V CDR1 and CDR2: SGHRS, YFSETQ. CDR3 length: 14 residues. V gave up 0 bases and J gave up 5 bases, with 11 bases separating them. CDR3 DNA sequence: TGCGCCAGCAGCTTGGCCGGACAGCGGGAGACCCAGTACTTC. Translated, it gives CASSLAGQRETQYF.

On this clone itself: This same CDR3 is encoded by further DNA sequences in the sample. The rearrangement joins TRBV18 to TRBJ2-5; D is unresolved. Germline V gene lookup returns CDR1 KGHSH and CDR2 LQKENI. CDR3 length equals 12 residues. V lost 3 bases to trimming and J lost 2 bases, with 4 bases between them. CDR3 sequence: CASSPNQETQYF. In DNA form, the CDR3 reads TGTGCCAGCTCACCTAATCAAGAGACCCAGTACTTC.

The CDR3 DNA sequence: TGCGCCAGCAGTGAGTCGATTGAGGCCACCTACGAGCAGTACTTC. Protein sequence: CASSESIEATYEQYF. V usage is TRBV10-1 and J usage is TRBJ2-7, with D unclear. The V end was cut by 0 bases, the J end by 2 bases, with 11 bases between. The CDR3 is 15 residues long. Per germline, CDR1 WNHNN and CDR2 SYGVQD (reference sequence).

This chain uses TRBV19 with TRBJ2-1; D not certain. The CDR3 runs 19 residues. The germline V gene has CDR1 LNHDA and CDR2 SQIVND (reference sequence). With 0 bases removed from V and 0 bases from J, the gap between germline ends came to 18 bases. CDR3 nucleotides: TGTGCCAGTAGTATAGATCATCCCTACATAATCAGCTCCTACAATGAGCAGTTCTTC. Its translation is CASSIDHPYIISSYNEQFF.

This chain joins TRBV7-3 and TRBJ2-3, with D possibly TRBD2 on 5 matching bases. Germline values: CDR1 SGHTA, CDR2 FQGTGA. The CDR3 has 14 amino acids. V lost 4 bases to trimming and J lost 4 bases, with 12 bases between them. Here the CDR3 reads CASSSGLSADTQYF. CDR3 DNA: TGTGCCAGCAGCTCAGGACTGAGTGCAGATACGCAGTATTTT.

The chain joins TRBV30 to TRBJ1-5, with D possibly TRBD1 on 6 matching bases. Germline V gene lookup returns CDR1 GTSNPN and CDR2 SVGIG (reference sequence). This CDR3 is built from 13 residues. V lost 5 bases, J lost 3 bases, and 11 bases lay in between. In DNA form, the CDR3 reads TGTGCCTGGGCCGGACAGTTCAATCAGCCCCAGCATTTT. It translates to CAWAGQFNQPQHF.

The chain has TRBV9 and TRBJ1-1; D not resolved. The CDR3 length is 12 residues. V lost 4 bases and J lost 7, with 11 bases in between. Germline V gene data show CDR1 as SGDLS and CDR2 as YYNGEE. CDR3 loop: CASSPKGGEAFF. As DNA, the CDR3 is TGTGCCAGCAGCCCGAAGGGAGGTGAAGCTTTCTTT. The full variable domain, in which reference TRBV9 and TRBJ1-1 provide the parts outside the CDR3, is DSGVTQTPKHLITATGQRVTLRCSPRSGDLSVYWYQQSLDQGLQFLIQYYNGEERAKGNILERFSAQQFPDLHSELNLSSLELGDSALYFCASSPKGGEAFFGQGTRLTVV.

The chain recombines TRBV28 with TRBJ2-5; 11 nucleotides match TRBD2. The CDR3 sequence is 16 residues long. Germline lookup yields CDR1 MDHEN and CDR2 SYDVKM. With V trimmed by 3 bases and J by 4 bases, 7 bases remained unmatched. CDR3 protein: CASSLSLAGGGETQYF. The CDR3 coding sequence is TGTGCCAGCAGTTTGTCGTTAGCGGGAGGGGGAGAGACCCAGTACTTC.

The chain couples TRBV5-1 to TRBJ2-2; D gene uncertain. This CDR3 contains 14 residues. V shed 0 bases and J shed 3 bases, with 6 bases lying between them. Germline assignment: CDR1 SGHRS and CDR2 YFSETQ. The CDR3 sequence is CASSLARYTGELFF. As DNA, the CDR3 is TGCGCCAGCAGCTTGGCCAGGTACACCGGGGAGCTGTTTTTT.

The V gene is TRBV5-4, the J gene TRBJ2-5, with 8 bases lining up with TRBD2. Germline V gives CDR1 SGHNT, CDR2 YYREEE (reference sequence). The length of the CDR3 is 17 residues. With V trimmed by 0 bases and J by 5 bases, 12 bases remained unmatched. The CDR3 region has the DNA TGTGCCAGCAGCTTGGTTACGGTCTTGGCGGGAGGCGAGACCCAGTACTTC. It specifies CASSLVTVLAGGETQYF.

The chain has TRBV4-1 and TRBJ2-6, with 7 bases identical to TRBD1. Germline CDR1 reads MGHRA; CDR2 reads YSYEKL. This CDR3 has 17 residues. Trimming took 1 base from V and 2 from J; bases not matched to a gene: 5. CDR3 coding DNA: TGCGCCAGCAGCCAAGCCGCTACAGGGGCTGGGGCCAACGTCCTGACTTTC. It is translated as CASSQAATGAGANVLTF.

This chain connects TRBV9 to TRBJ1-4, with no clear D. This CDR3 is built from 14 residues. V lost 7 bases and J 2 bases, leaving 12 bases between the germline ends. Germline CDR1 is SGDLS and CDR2 is YYNGEE. The CDR3 protein is CASGKGNTNEKLFF. In nucleotides, the CDR3 is TGTGCCAGCGGGAAAGGGAACACTAATGAAAAACTGTTTTTT.

The rearrangement links TRBV4-1 to TRBJ2-4; unclear D gene. CDR1 and CDR2 (germline): MGHRA, YSYEKL. Trimming took off 1 base at V and 10 bases at J, with 14 bases between the two ends. The CDR3 extends over 14 amino acids. The CDR3 loop reads CASSQGPTYRIQYF. In DNA form, the CDR3 reads TGCGCCAGCAGCCAAGGTCCTACTTATAGAATTCAGTACTTC.

J is TRBJ2-7 and V is TRBV9; the D gene is possibly TRBD2 (5 bases). The length of the CDR3 is 17 residues. Trimming pared 3 bases from V and 6 bases from J, leaving 25 bases between. CDR1 and CDR2 (germline): SGDLS, YYNGEE. The CDR3 DNA reads as TGTGCCAGCAGCGACGGACGAATTAACGGCCTCCTAGCCGAGCAGTACTTC. Protein sequence: CASSDGRINGLLAEQYF.

V and J are TRBV5-1 and TRBJ1-1; TRBD1 matches 7 bases. The V and J ends lost 3 bases and 9 bases, in that order; junction bases with no gene match: 5. Germline loops: CDR1 SGHRS, CDR2 YFSETQ. This CDR3 has 12 amino acids. The CDR3 DNA reads TGCGCCAGCAGCTCATACAGGGGACAAGCTTTCTTT. Protein: CASSSYRGQAFF.

The rearrangement uses TRBV7-8 and TRBJ1-1; 8 bases map to TRBD1. CDR3 size: 15 residues. CDR1 is SGHVS, CDR2 FQNEAQ, per germline. V was clipped by 1 base and J by 5 bases; unmatched bases: 6. The CDR3 region has the DNA TGTGCCAGCAGCTTAGGAGCAGGGGGCTCTACTGAAGCTTTCTTT. Its translation is CASSLGAGGSTEAFF.

V gene TRBV28 combines with J gene TRBJ1-1, with D uncertain. The CDR3 length is 12 residues. The germline V and J ends were trimmed by 6 bases and 9 bases, with 14 bases remaining between them. CDR1 and CDR2 (germline): MDHEN, SYDVKM. CDR3 in amino acids: CASRGLGQKAFF. CDR3 in DNA: TGTGCCAGCAGGGGGTTGGGCCAGAAAGCTTTCTTT. Full variable domain (remainder filled in from reference TRBV28 and TRBJ1-1): DVKVTQSSRYLVKRTGEKVFLECVQDMDHENMFWYRQDPGLGLRLIYFSYDVKMKEKGDIPEGYSVSREKKERFSLILESASTNQTSMYLCASRGLGQKAFFGQGTRLTVV.

The V call is TRBV28, the J call TRBJ2-1; TRBD1 matches 12 bases. V trimming: 5 bases; J trimming: 6 bases; junction bases outside the gene matches: 5. Germline loops: CDR1 MDHEN, CDR2 SYDVKM. The CDR3 covers 15 residues. CDR3 in amino acids: CASSLPGQGANEQFF. The CDR3 nucleotides are TGTGCCAGCAGTCTACCGGGACAGGGGGCCAATGAGCAGTTCTTC.

This chain uses TRBV5-1 with TRBJ2-3; 11 bases are a match to TRBD2. This CDR3 is built from 18 residues. Germline values: CDR1 SGHRS, CDR2 YFSETQ. J lost 4 bases, V lost 4 bases, and 14 bases had no gene match. This CDR3 reads CASSRSVTSGSSPDTQYF. As DNA, the CDR3 is TGCGCCAGCAGCCGGAGCGTAACTAGCGGGAGCTCCCCAGATACGCAGTATTTT.

The chain joins TRBV19 to TRBJ2-1, with D possibly being TRBD2 (5 bases). The CDR3 extends over 15 amino acids. Germline CDR1 LNHDA, CDR2 SQIVND (reference sequence). The V end lost 5 bases, the J end lost 4 bases, and 15 bases lay between the germline ends. Here the CDR3 DNA reads TGTGCCAGTAGTCTAATGCAGGAGGTTTACAATGAGCAGTTCTTC. Amino acids: CASSLMQEVYNEQFF.

CDR3 sequence reads: CASSQDGSSSYGYTF. CDR3 DNA: TGCGCCAGCAGCCAAGATGGCAGCTCAAGCTATGGCTACACCTTC. The rearrangement uses TRBV4-1 and TRBJ1-2; D is ambiguous. Trimming shortened V by 0 bases and J by 4 bases, and 12 bases separated the two germline ends. The germline CDR1 and CDR2 sequences are MGHRA and YSYEKL. The CDR3 runs 15 residues.

V is TRBV28 and J is TRBJ1-2; the D gene is possibly TRBD1 (5 bases). CDR1 and CDR2 from the germline V gene are MDHEN and SYDVKM. V lost 4 bases and J lost 6, with 18 bases in between. The CDR3 consists of 15 residues. As DNA, the CDR3 is TGTGCCAGCAGTTCTAGCAGGGATGAAGCTAATGGCTACACCTTC. Its protein product is CASSSSRDEANGYTF.

The rearrangement uses TRBV6-6 and TRBJ1-2, with D maybe TRBD1 (6 bases). CDR3 length: 14 residues. Germline values: CDR1 MNHNY, CDR2 SVGAGI (reference sequence). V was cut by 4 bases and J by 2 bases, with 11 bases left in between. The CDR3 region has the DNA TGTGCCAGCAGTTTCTCCGGGACAAACTATGGCTACACCTTC. This sequence encodes CASSFSGTNYGYTF.

The chain links TRBV7-3 to TRBJ1-2, with a weak D call TRBD1 (5 bases). Germline lookup yields CDR1 SGHTA and CDR2 FQGTGA. V was cut by 5 bases and J by 4 bases, with 20 bases left in between. The CDR3 contains 16 residues. This CDR3 is CASSPTSGNGGYGYTF. The CDR3 DNA reads as TGTGCCAGCAGCCCGACCTCAGGGAACGGCGGCTATGGCTACACCTTC.

V usage is TRBV28 and J usage is TRBJ2-2, with 10 bases that match TRBD2. Germline V gives CDR1 MDHEN, CDR2 SYDVKM. This CDR3 has 18 amino acids. J was trimmed by 0 bases and V by 5 bases; bases with no gene match: 9. The CDR3 protein is CASSIRLAGLANTGELFF. The CDR3, as DNA: TGTGCCAGCAGTATAAGACTAGCGGGTCTAGCGAACACCGGGGAGCTGTTTTTT.

This clone has a handful of counts. CDR3 region: CASSQVGANYGYTF. In nucleotides, the CDR3 is TGCGCCAGCAGCCAAGTTGGCGCTAACTATGGCTACACCTTC. The V call is TRBV4-1, the J call TRBJ1-2, with D hard to call. CDR3 length: 14 residues. The V gene lost 1 base and the J gene lost 0 bases, with 6 bases spanning the gap. The germline V gene has CDR1 MGHRA and CDR2 YSYEKL.

The rearrangement joins TRBV6-1 to TRBJ2-7, with D perhaps matching TRBD1 (7 bases). Germline values: CDR1 MNHNS, CDR2 SASEGT. The germline V and J ends were trimmed by 6 bases and 0 bases, with 15 bases remaining between them. This CDR3 has 15 residues. CDR3 loop: CASRMRDSLSYEQYF. The CDR3, as DNA: TGTGCCAGCAGGATGCGGGACAGCCTCTCCTACGAGCAGTACTTC.

The chain employs TRBV6-4 and TRBJ2-6; D is ambiguous. The germline CDR1 and CDR2 sequences are MRHNA and SNTAGT. The V end lost 6 bases, the J end lost 0 bases, and 6 bases lay between the germline ends. The CDR3 runs 14 residues. The DNA for the CDR3 is TGTGCCAGCAGCGTTGTCTCTGGGGCCAACGTCCTGACTTTC. Its translation is CASSVVSGANVLTF.